This T cell receptor (beta chain) was found in a study of cytomegalovirus exposure and HLA in healthy donors. General study points: TRBV6-2, TRBV6-3 and some other V segments were unresolvable in 87-base-pair reads.

Germline loops: CDR1 LNHNV, CDR2 YYDKDF (reference sequence). The CDR3 spans 15 residues. V gave up 0 bases and J gave up 2 bases, with 8 bases separating them. The PCR had 60 Vbeta and 13 Jbeta primers. Assay used: immunoSEQ multiplex PCR; TCRdb lists only in-frame clones, some missing. The sample lists about 90,000 clones, about 81% occurring once. In regard to this clone: The antigen is unknown.

This chain uses TRBV15 with TRBJ2-1; no clear D. The sample was PBMCs. The sequence came from a man aged 18 to 30 in good health and CMV-seronegative. The CDR3 coding sequence is TGTGCCACCAGCAGAGATTTCCCCGCCTACAATGAGCAGTTCTTC. Translated, it gives CATSRDFPAYNEQFF.